Each of the 5 T cell receptor beta chains below was sequenced from the same sample in a study of shared clonotypes between healthy human individuals. Clones were read by immunoSEQ multiplex PCR, and TCRdb kept only the in-frame ones, dropping some. Of about 1 million clones in the sample, more than 65% were seen once. The specimen was memory CD4+ T cells sorted from blood. Subset of the sample: CD45RA-negative fraction. The receptors were sampled from a man between 18 and 35 years old in good health.

A note on this clone: Other DNA sequences of this sample code for an identical CDR3. This chain links TRBV6-5 with TRBJ1-1; D is uncertain. V was cut by 4 bases and J by 5 bases, with 8 bases left in between. The length of the CDR3 is 12 residues. Looked up from germline, CDR1 is MNHEY and CDR2 is SVGAGI. CDR3 coding DNA: TGTGCCAGCAGTTCCCCGGGGACTGAAGCTTTCTTT. Translation gives CASSSPGTEAFF.

The rearrangement links TRBV7-9 to TRBJ2-1, with 8 bases that match TRBD2. Germline CDR1 and CDR2: SEHNR and FQNEAQ (reference sequence). V dropped 5 bases and J dropped 9; count of bases not matched to a gene: 12. This CDR3 region has 15 residues. CDR3 sequence: CASSAGLAVEVEQFF. CDR3 bases: TGTGCCAGCAGCGCAGGACTAGCCGTGGAAGTTGAGCAGTTCTTC.

This clone appeared once. The sample has other DNA sequences that encode this CDR3 too. This chain links TRBV20-1 with TRBJ2-5; D gene unclear. V lost 3 bases to trimming and J lost 5 bases, with 4 bases between them. CDR1 DFQATT and CDR2 SNEGSKA come from the germline V gene (reference sequence). The CDR3 extends over 10 amino acids. Written as DNA, the CDR3 is TGCAGTGCTAGGCGTGAGACCCAGTACTTC. It is translated as CSARRETQYF.

J is TRBJ1-3 and V is TRBV12-5, with 9 bases aligning to TRBD1. The V and J ends lost 4 bases and 0 bases, in that order; junction bases with no gene match: 7. Germline CDR1 reads LGHNT; CDR2 reads FRNRAP. This CDR3 has 17 amino acids. As DNA, the CDR3 is TGTGCTAGTGGTTCCGGTCGGACAGGGGTCTCTGGAAACACCATATATTTT. It translates to CASGSGRTGVSGNTIYF. Filled out from reference TRBV12-5 and TRBJ1-3, the complete variable domain reads DARVTQTPRHKVTEMGQEVTMRCQPILGHNTVFWYRQTMMQGLELLAYFRNRAPLDDSGMPKDRFSAEMPDATLATLKIQPSEPRDSAVYFCASGSGRTGVSGNTIYFGEGSWLTVV.

This sequence joins TRBV7-2 and TRBJ2-5; 9 positions agree with TRBD1. Germline V gives CDR1 SGHTA, CDR2 FQGNSA. The CDR3 is 15 amino acids. V dropped 5 bases and J dropped 5; count of bases not matched to a gene: 9. CDR3 amino acids: CASSIQGAGRETQYF. The DNA for the CDR3 is TGTGCCAGCAGCATACAGGGGGCTGGGAGGGAGACCCAGTACTTC.